Sequencing of this TCR beta chain was carried out in a study of cytomegalovirus exposure and HLA in healthy donors. Points from the study as a whole: Analysis performed later found 15,000 or so TCR beta sequences associated with HLA alleles at 0.05 false discovery rate. The classifier reportedly diagnosed cytomegalovirus status with high sensitivity and specificity. In vitro work confirmed that a few CMV-associated chains recognize CMV antigens.

With 60 Vbeta and 13 Jbeta primers, the PCR was carried out. This table comes from immunoSEQ multiplex PCR, and its TCRdb copy is limited to in-frame clones, with some not included. Among more than 80,000 clones listed, over 75% were seen once. CDR1 is MNHEY, CDR2 SMNVEV, per germline (reference sequence). V was clipped by 6 bases and J by 4 bases; unmatched bases: 3. The CDR3 is made up of 13 amino acids. The sample holds a few counts of this clone. Its antigen is not known. Donors were ostensibly healthy at sampling, although undocumented immune exposures were probable. This receptor was taken from a female donor in good health and CMV-seropositive. The material sequenced was PBMCs. The chain combines TRBV27 with TRBJ1-2; the match to TRBD1 covers 9 bases. Here the CDR3 reads CASSMGQGYGYTF. The CDR3 DNA sequence: TGTGCCAGCAGCATGGGACAGGGCTATGGCTACACCTTC.